This T cell receptor (beta chain) was sequenced during a study of blood T cells in healthy people across ages. This clonotype was counted ten times or more. Its antigen remains unknown. Findings of the study overall: Roughly linearly, TCR beta diversity per million T cells fell as age increased. Researchers report that TCR beta diversity correlated strongly with naive T cell percentage.

Through a sample-barcoded 5' primer and a J-beta primer mix, a second PCR was run for roughly 6 to 11 cycles. TCRdb fed the 5' RACE reads into MiXCR, producing one record per CDR3 protein. The sample records around 1,500,000 distinct CDR3 sequences, over 25% being singletons. Trimming left V 1 base short and J 4 bases short, with 4 bases between. The germline CDR1 and CDR2 sequences are LNHNV and YYDKDF (reference sequence). This CDR3 is built from 12 residues. The sample comprised blood. The TCR was taken from a woman aged 25 to 45 in good health. This sequence joins TRBV15 and TRBJ2-5; D gene unclear. Here the CDR3 reads CATSRGAETQYF. The CDR3 DNA is TGTGCCACCAGCAGAGGGGCAGAGACCCAGTACTTC.